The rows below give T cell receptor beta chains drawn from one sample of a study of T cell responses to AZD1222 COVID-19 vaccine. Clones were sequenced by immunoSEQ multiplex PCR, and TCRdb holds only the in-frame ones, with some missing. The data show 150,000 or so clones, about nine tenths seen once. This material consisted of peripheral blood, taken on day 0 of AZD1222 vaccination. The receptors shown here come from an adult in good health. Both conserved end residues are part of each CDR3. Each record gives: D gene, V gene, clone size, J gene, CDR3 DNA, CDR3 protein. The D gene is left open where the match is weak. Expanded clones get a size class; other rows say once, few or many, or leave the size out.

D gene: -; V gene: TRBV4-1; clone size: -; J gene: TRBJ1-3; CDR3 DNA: TGCGCCAGCAGCCATGGCAGGGCATTTTTCTCTGGAAACACCATATATTTT; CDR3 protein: CASSHGRAFFSGNTIYF
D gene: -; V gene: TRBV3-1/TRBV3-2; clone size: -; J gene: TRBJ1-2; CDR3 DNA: TGTGCCAGCAGCCAAGCGGGGCCCCCAGGCTACACCTTC; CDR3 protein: CASSQAGPPGYTF
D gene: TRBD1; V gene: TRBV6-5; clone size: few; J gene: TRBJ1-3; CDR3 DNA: TGTGCCAGCGGATACAGGGGGCGAACTGGAAACACCATATATTTT; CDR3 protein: CASGYRGRTGNTIYF
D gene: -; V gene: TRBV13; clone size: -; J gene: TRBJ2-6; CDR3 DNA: TGTGCCAGCAGCTTAGGTGTCAGGCACTCTGGGGCCAACGTCCTGACTTTC; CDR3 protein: CASSLGVRHSGANVLTF
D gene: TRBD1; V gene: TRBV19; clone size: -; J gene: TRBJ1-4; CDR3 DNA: TGTGCCAGTAGTGGACAGGGGGCAACTAATGAAAAACTGTTTTTT; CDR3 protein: CASSGQGATNEKLFF
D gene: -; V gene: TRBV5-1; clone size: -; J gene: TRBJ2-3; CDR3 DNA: TGCGCCAGCAGCCCTCGGCACCCTTCAGCAGATACGCAGTATTTT; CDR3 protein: CASSPRHPSADTQYF
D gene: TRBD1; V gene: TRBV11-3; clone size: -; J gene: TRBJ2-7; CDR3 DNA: TGTGCCAGCAGCTTAGGACAGGGGACAGAGAACGAGCAGTACTTC; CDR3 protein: CASSLGQGTENEQYF
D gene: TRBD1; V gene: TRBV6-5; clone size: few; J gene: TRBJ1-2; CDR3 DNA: TGTGCCAGCAGAAGGGGGGACAGCAGCTATGGCTACACCTTC; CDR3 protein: CASRRGDSSYGYTF
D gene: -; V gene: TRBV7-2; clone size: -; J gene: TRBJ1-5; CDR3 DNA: TGTGCCAGCAGCTTGGGCAGGGTCCGTCAGCCCCAGCATTTT; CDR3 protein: CASSLGRVRQPQHF
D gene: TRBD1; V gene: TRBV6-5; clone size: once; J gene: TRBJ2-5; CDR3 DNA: TGTGCCAGCAGGAGACAGGGACAAGAGACCCAGTACTTC; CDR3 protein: CASRRQGQETQYF
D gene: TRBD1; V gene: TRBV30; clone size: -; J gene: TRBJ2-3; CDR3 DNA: TGTGCCTGGAGGGGGACAGGGTCCGATACGCAGTATTTT; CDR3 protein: CAWRGTGSDTQYF
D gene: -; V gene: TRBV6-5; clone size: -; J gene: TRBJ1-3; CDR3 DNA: TGTGCCAGCAGTTACGCGGGGGCGGGAGGAAACACCATATATTTT; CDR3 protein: CASSYAGAGGNTIYF
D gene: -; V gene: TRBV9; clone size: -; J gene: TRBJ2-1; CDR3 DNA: TGTGCCAGCAGCGTCCGGGACGGAGCCTACAATGAGCAGTTCTTC; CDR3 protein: CASSVRDGAYNEQFF
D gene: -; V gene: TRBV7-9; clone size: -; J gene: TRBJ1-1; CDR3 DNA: TGTGCCAGCAGCTTTGTCCCGGGACTTACGAACACTGAAGCTTTCTTT; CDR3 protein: CASSFVPGLTNTEAFF
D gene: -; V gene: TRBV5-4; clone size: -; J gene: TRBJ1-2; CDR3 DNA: TGTGCCAGCAGCCCCGCCGACCAGGGCGGAGGTGGCTACACCTTC; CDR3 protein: CASSPADQGGGGYTF
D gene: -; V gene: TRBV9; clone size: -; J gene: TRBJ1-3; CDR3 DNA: TGTGCCAGCAGCGTAGGGGGTCGCTCTGGAAACACCATATATTTT; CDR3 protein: CASSVGGRSGNTIYF
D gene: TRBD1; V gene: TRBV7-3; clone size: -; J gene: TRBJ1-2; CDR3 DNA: TGTGCCAGCAGCTTAACGGGGGACAGCGCTATGGCTGGCTACACCTTC; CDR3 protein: CASSLTGDSAMAGYTF
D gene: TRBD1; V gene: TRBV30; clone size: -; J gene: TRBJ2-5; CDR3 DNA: TGTGCCTGGAGTATCCCGGACAGGAAAGAGACCCAGTACTTC; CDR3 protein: CAWSIPDRKETQYF
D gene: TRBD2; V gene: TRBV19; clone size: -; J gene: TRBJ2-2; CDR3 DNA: TGTGCCAGTACTTCGACTAGCGGGGGGTCGAAAACCGGGGAGCTGTTTTTT; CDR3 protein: CASTSTSGGSKTGELFF
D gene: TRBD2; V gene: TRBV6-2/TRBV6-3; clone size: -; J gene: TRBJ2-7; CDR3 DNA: TGTGCCAGCAGCCAAGGACTAGCGGGCACTTACGAGCAGTACTTC; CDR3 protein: CASSQGLAGTYEQYF
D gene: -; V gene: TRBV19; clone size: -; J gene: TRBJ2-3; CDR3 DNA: TGTGCCAGTAGTATGGGCCTCACAGATACGCAGTATTTT; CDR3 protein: CASSMGLTDTQYF
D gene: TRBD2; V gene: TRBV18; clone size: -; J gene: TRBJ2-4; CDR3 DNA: TGTGCCAGCTCACGACTAGCGGGGGACATTCAGTACTTC; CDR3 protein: CASSRLAGDIQYF
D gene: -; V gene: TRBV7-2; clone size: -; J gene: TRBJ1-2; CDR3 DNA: TGTGCCAGCAGCGGAGGAAGCTATGGCTACACCTTC; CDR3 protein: CASSGGSYGYTF
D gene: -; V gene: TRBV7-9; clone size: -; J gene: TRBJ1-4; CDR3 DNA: TGTGCCAGCAGCTTGCTCCAGGGGACGCGGTGGGAAAAACTGTTTTTT; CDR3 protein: CASSLLQGTRWEKLFF
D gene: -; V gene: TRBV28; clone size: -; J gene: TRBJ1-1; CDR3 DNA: TGTGCCATCCGTCAGAACACTGAAGCTTTCTTT; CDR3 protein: CAIRQNTEAFF
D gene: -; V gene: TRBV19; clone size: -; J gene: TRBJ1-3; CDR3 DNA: TGTGCCAGTGGGAGGGAGAACCCGGATACAGACTACCTCTTCTCTGGAAACACCATATATTTT; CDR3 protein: CASGRENPDTDYLFSGNTIYF
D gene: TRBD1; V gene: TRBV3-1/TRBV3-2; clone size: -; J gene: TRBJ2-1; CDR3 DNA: TGTGCCAGCAGCCAAACAGGGGTCAATGAGCAGTTCTTC; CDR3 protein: CASSQTGVNEQFF
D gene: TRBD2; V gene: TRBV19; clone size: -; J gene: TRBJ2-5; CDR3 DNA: TGTGCCAGTGGACAATGGAGCGGGGGACGAGAGACCCAGTACTTC; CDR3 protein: CASGQWSGGRETQYF
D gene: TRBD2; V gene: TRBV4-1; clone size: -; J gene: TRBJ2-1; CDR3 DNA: TGCGCCAGCACCCTTAGGACTAGCGTGTACAATGAGCAGTTCTTC; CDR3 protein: CASTLRTSVYNEQFF
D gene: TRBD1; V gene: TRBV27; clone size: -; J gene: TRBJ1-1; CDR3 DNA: TGTGCCAGCAGTTCACCAGGGGGCGGGACTGAAGCTTTCTTT; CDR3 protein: CASSSPGGGTEAFF
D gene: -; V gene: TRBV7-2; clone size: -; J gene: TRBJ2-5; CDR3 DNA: TGTGCCAGCAGCTTAGGTAGGCGAGAGACCCAGTACTTC; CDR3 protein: CASSLGRRETQYF
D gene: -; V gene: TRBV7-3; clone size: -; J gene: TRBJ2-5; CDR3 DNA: TGTGCCAGCAGCCCTCGGGACAGGGCGGGAGGGACCCAGTACTTC; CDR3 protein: CASSPRDRAGGTQYF
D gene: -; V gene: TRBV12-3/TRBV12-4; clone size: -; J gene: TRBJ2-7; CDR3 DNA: TGTGCCAGCCCGCGGTTCACCTACGAGCAGTACTTC; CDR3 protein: CASPRFTYEQYF
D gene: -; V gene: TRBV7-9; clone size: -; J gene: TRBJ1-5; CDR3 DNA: TGTGCCAGCAGCTGGACTGCCGAAGCGCCCCAGCATTTT; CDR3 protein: CASSWTAEAPQHF
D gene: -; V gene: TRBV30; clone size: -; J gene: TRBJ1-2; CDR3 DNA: TGTGCCTGGAGTGAAAAGGGACGTACTAACTATGGCTACACCTTC; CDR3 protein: CAWSEKGRTNYGYTF
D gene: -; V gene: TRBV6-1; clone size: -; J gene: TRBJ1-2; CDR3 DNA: TGTGCCAGCAGTGACACCCTAACCTATGGCTACACCTTC; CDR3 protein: CASSDTLTYGYTF
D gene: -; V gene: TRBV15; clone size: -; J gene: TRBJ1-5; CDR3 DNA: TGTGCCACCAGCAAACACCTTAGCAATCAGCCCCAGCATTTT; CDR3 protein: CATSKHLSNQPQHF
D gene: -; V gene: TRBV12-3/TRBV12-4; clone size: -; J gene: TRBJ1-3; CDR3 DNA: TGTGCCAGCAGTTTTTGGTCTGGAAACACCATATATTTT; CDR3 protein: CASSFWSGNTIYF
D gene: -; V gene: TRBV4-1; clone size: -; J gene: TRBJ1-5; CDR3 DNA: TGCGCCAGCAGCCAAGCCAACCTTGGTGCGGGCAATCAGCCCCAGCATTTT; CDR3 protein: CASSQANLGAGNQPQHF
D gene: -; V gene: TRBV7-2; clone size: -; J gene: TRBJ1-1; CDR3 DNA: TGTGCCAGCAGCGCGAGGGGGAGGGGTTTAGGAGCTTTCTTT; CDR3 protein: CASSARGRGLGAFF
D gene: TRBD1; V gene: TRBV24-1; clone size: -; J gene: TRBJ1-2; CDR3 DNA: TGTGCCACCAGTGACGCCGGGACAGGGTTCTCGAGCTATGGCTACACCTTC; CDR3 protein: CATSDAGTGFSSYGYTF
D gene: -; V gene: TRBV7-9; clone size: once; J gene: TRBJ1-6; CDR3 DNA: TGTGCCAGCAGCTTAGTGGGCAGGGAATGGGCACCCCTCCACTTT; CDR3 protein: CASSLVGREWAPLHF
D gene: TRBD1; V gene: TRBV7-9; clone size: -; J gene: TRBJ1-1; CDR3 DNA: TGTGCCAGCAGCTTACAGGGGGACACTGAAGCTTTCTTT; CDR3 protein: CASSLQGDTEAFF
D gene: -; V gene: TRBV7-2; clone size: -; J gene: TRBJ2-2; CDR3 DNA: TGTGCCAGCAGCTTAGCAATGCGCGGCACCGGGGAGCTGTTTTTT; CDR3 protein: CASSLAMRGTGELFF
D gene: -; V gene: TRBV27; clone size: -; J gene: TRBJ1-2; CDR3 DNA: TGTGCCAGCAGTTTGTTAGGGGAGCCTGCGAGTGGCTACACCTTC; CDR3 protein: CASSLLGEPASGYTF
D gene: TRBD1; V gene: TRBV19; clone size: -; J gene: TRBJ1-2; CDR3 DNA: TGTGCCAGTAGTGGTCAGGACACGAGACAGGGTCCCCGCTATGGCTACACCTTC; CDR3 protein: CASSGQDTRQGPRYGYTF
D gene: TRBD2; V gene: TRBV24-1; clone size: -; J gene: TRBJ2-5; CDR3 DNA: TGTGCCACCAGTGATGCCTCTAGCGGGGGCGGGAGGGAGACCCAGTACTTC; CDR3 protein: CATSDASSGGGRETQYF
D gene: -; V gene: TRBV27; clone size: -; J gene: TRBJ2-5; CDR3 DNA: TGTGCCAGCAGCACCGACAGGCGGGAGTGGGAGACCCAGTACTTC; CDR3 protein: CASSTDRREWETQYF
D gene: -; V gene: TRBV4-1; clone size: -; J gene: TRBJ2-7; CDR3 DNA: TGCGCCAGCAGCCAAGCGGGCACAGCGGTCGAGCAGTACTTC; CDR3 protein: CASSQAGTAVEQYF
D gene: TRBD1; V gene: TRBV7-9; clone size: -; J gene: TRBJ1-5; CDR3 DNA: TGTGCCAGCGGGAAAAGACGTGACAGGGACAATCAGCCCCAGCATTTT; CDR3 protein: CASGKRRDRDNQPQHF
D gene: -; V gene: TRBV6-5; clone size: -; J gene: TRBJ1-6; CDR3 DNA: TGTGCCAGCAGCCCCGGTATCTCCTATAATTCACCCCTCCACTTT; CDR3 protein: CASSPGISYNSPLHF
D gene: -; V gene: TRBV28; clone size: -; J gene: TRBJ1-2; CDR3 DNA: TGTGCCAGCAGTCCAGGCAGGGAAACTAACTATGGCTACACCTTC; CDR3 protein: CASSPGRETNYGYTF
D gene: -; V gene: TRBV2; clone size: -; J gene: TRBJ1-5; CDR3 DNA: TGTGCCAGCAGTTTTCTCAGGACGGAACGTAATCAGCCCCAGCATTTT; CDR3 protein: CASSFLRTERNQPQHF
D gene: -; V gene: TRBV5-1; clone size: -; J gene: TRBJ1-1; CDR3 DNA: TGCGCCAGCAGCTGGGACATGAACACTGAAGCTTTCTTT; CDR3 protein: CASSWDMNTEAFF
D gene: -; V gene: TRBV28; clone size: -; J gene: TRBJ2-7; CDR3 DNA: TGTGCCAGCATCTCGGGCTTAATTTCCTACGAGCAGTACTTC; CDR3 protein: CASISGLISYEQYF
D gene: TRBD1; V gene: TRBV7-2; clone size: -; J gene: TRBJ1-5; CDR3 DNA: TGTGCCAGCAGCCCCGGACAGGGGTATCAGCCCCAGCATTTT; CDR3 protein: CASSPGQGYQPQHF
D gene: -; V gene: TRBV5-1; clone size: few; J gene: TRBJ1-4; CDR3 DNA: TGCGCCAGCAGCTCGGGACCGTCTAATGAAAAACTGTTTTTT; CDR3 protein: CASSSGPSNEKLFF
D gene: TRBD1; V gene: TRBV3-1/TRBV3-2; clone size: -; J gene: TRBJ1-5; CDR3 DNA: TGTGCCAGCAGCCAGAGGGGACAGCCTAATCAGCCCCAGCATTTT; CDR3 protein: CASSQRGQPNQPQHF
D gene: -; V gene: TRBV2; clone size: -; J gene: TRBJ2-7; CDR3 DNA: TGTGCCAGCAGTAAAACTCCGGGACTTGTGGGCGAGCAGTACTTC; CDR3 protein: CASSKTPGLVGEQYF
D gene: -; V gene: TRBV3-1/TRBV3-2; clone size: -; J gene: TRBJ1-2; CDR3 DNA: TGTGCCAGCAGCCAAGATACAGGGCCCTATGGCTACACCTTC; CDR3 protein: CASSQDTGPYGYTF